The clone carrying this T cell receptor beta chain was detected a few times. This record belongs to a study of CD8 T cells in Susac syndrome. The CDR3 runs 14 residues. The germline gives CDR1 LNHDA, CDR2 SQIVND (reference sequence). V was shortened by 6 bases and J by 0 bases, with 9 bases between the two germline ends. The sequenced target, TCR beta, came from blood CD8+ and CD4+ T cells. Negative isolation was used for CD8+ and CD4+ T cells, and FACS enrichment was applied to TEMRA cells. An input of roughly 0.5 to 1 ug of RNA was subjected to reverse transcription using random hexamers. TCR beta CDR3 was amplified by immunoSEQ covering 54 Vbeta and 13 Jbeta. TCRdb reprocessed the immunoSEQ multiplex PCR reads with MiXCR, giving one entry per CDR3 protein. The table includes 300,000 or so distinct CDR3 sequences, approximately 90% detected once.

The material sequenced was CD4+ T cells from PBMCs. The clonotype was recovered from a human donor with multiple sclerosis. The chain joins TRBV19 to TRBJ1-3; D is ambiguous. CDR3 in DNA: TGTGCCAGTAGCTACAGCAACTCTGGAAACACCATATATTTT. Protein sequence: CASSYSNSGNTIYF.